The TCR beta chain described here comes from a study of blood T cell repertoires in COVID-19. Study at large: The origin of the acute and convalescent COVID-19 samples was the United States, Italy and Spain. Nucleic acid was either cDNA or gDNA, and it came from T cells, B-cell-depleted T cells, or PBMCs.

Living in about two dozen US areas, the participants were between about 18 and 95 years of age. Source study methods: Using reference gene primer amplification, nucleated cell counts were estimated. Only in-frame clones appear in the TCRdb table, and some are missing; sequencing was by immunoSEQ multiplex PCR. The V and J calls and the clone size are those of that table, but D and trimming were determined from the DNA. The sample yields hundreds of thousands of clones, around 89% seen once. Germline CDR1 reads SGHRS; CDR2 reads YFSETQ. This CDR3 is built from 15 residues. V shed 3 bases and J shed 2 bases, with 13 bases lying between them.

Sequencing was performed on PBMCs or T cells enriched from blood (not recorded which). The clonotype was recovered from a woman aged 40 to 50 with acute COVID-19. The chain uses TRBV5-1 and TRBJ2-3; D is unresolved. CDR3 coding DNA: TGCGCCAGCAGCTCGGAGAGATCTTCCACAGATACGCAGTATTTT. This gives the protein CASSSERSSTDTQYF.